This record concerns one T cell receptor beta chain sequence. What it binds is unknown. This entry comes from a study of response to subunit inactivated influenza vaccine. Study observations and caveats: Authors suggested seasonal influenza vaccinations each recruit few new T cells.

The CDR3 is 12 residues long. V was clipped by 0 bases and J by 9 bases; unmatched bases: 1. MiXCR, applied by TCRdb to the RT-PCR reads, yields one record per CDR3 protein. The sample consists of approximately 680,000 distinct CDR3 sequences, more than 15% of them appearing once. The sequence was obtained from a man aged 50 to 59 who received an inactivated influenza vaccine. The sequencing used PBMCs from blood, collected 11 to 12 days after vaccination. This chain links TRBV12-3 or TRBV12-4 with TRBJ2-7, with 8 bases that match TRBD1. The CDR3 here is CASSLAGTGQYF. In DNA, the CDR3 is TGTGCCAGCAGTTTAGCGGGGACAGGGCAGTACTTC.